Below, 25 T cell receptor beta chains from the same sample are listed, as sequenced in a study of cytomegalovirus exposure and HLA in healthy donors. Here immunoSEQ multiplex PCR was the method, and the copy in TCRdb shows in-frame clones only, minus some. The sample lists some 150,000 clones; around 83% were seen once. The specimen was PBMCs. These receptors all stem from a human donor in good health.

This clone was observed a single time. The chain combines TRBV5-4 with TRBJ2-3; the D is unclear. The germline V gene encodes CDR1 SGHNT and CDR2 YYREEE (reference sequence). Between the trimmed V and J ends, which lost 2 bases and 6 bases, there was a span of 10 bases. CDR3 length: 13 amino acids. In DNA, the CDR3 is TGTGCCAGCAGCTTTAGCCCCTCGGATACGCAGTATTTT. It is translated as CASSFSPSDTQYF.

There are a few counts of this clone. The chain has TRBV4-1 and TRBJ2-3; TRBD2 matches 12 bases. Trimming took 4 bases from V and 5 from J; bases not matched to a gene: 7. Germline CDR1 MGHRA, CDR2 YSYEKL. The CDR3 spans 16 residues. The CDR3 spells CASSPRLAGVGDTQYF. Here the CDR3 DNA reads TGCGCCAGCAGCCCTAGACTAGCGGGAGTTGGAGATACGCAGTATTTT.

The chain links TRBV9 to TRBJ1-1; 7 bases agree with TRBD1. Losses at the gene ends were 4 bases for V and 0 bases for J; bases not matched to a gene: 6. This CDR3 comprises 15 residues. The germline gives CDR1 SGDLS, CDR2 YYNGEE. The CDR3 sequence: CASSPRDSMNTEAFF. The DNA of the CDR3 is TGTGCCAGCAGCCCGCGGGACAGCATGAACACTGAAGCTTTCTTT.

The rearrangement links TRBV9 to TRBJ2-1, with no clear D. V was pared by 0 bases and J by 5 bases, with 12 bases between. Germline values: CDR1 SGDLS, CDR2 YYNGEE. The CDR3 extends over 15 amino acids. The CDR3 loop is CASSVDMGGHNEQFF. CDR3 DNA: TGTGCCAGCAGCGTAGATATGGGTGGGCACAATGAGCAGTTCTTC.

The count of this clone is one. This chain links TRBV13 with TRBJ2-1; 9 positions match TRBD1. V was pared by 2 bases and J by 0 bases, with 8 bases of the junction left unmatched. Germline-derived CDR1 and CDR2 are PRHDT and FYEKMQ (reference sequence). The CDR3 consists of 18 residues. CDR3: CASSLRTGDLRSYNEQFF. CDR3 sequence (DNA): TGTGCCAGCAGCTTAAGGACAGGGGACCTCCGCTCCTACAATGAGCAGTTCTTC.

This clone came up once. The chain combines TRBV6-5 with TRBJ1-2; weak D call: TRBD1 (6 bases). CDR1 and CDR2 from the germline V gene are MNHEY and SVGAGI. The CDR3 is 16 amino acids. Trimming cost V 0 bases and J 7 bases, with 18 bases left between them. CDR3 loop: CASSYSTVAGALGYTF. The CDR3 DNA reads as TGTGCCAGCAGTTACTCGACCGTAGCAGGGGCGCTTGGCTACACCTTC.

This sequence joins TRBV27 and TRBJ2-7, with 8 nucleotides matching TRBD1. The germline V gene has CDR1 MNHEY and CDR2 SMNVEV (reference sequence). CDR3 size: 17 residues. J gave up 2 bases and V 0 bases, and 9 bases lay outside the gene matches. In DNA form, the CDR3 reads TGTGCCAGCAGTTTATCGATACTGCAGGGGGCCGCCTACGAGCAGTACTTC. It codes for CASSLSILQGAAYEQYF.

The chain links TRBV7-2 to TRBJ2-7, with 7 bases matching TRBD1. The CDR3 covers 14 residues. The junction had 2 bases not matched to a gene; V was cut back by 3 bases and J by 0 bases. Per the germline V gene, CDR1 is SGHTA and CDR2 is FQGNSA. CDR3: CASSFRTGSYEQYF. The CDR3 region has the DNA TGTGCCAGCAGCTTCCGGACAGGCTCCTACGAGCAGTACTTC.

The chain combines TRBV7-8 with TRBJ2-7, with a possible D match to TRBD1 (5 bases). The CDR3 spans 15 residues. Germline assignment: CDR1 SGHVS and CDR2 FQNEAQ. Between the trimmed V and J ends, which lost 6 bases and 3 bases, there was a span of 18 bases. The CDR3: CASRTIKGPHYEQYF. The CDR3 DNA reads as TGTGCCAGCAGAACGATCAAGGGGCCTCACTACGAGCAGTACTTC.

This chain connects TRBV10-2 to TRBJ2-7; D gene uncertain. The germline CDR1 and CDR2 sequences are WSHSY and SAAADI. This CDR3 has 13 amino acids. Deletions cut 2 bases from V and 4 bases from J, with 9 bases between. For the CDR3, the DNA is TGCGCCAGCAGTGAGGAGAATAGATACGAGCAGTACTTC. Its protein product is CASSEENRYEQYF.

The chain uses TRBV2 and TRBJ2-3, with 12 bases identical to TRBD2. CDR1 is SNHLY and CDR2 is FYNNEI in the germline V gene. This CDR3 is 15 amino acids long. J was trimmed by 0 bases and V by 9 bases; bases with no gene match: 4. CDR3 loop: CARTGTSGSTDTQYF. The CDR3 DNA follows: TGTGCCAGAACCGGGACTAGCGGGAGCACAGATACGCAGTATTTT.

The CDR3 reads CASSPLLAAIETQYF. The DNA of the CDR3 is TGTGCCAGCTCACCACTACTAGCTGCGATAGAAACCCAGTACTTC. The rearrangement uses TRBV18 and TRBJ2-5; D possibly corresponds to TRBD2 (6 bases). This CDR3 comprises 15 residues. Germline V gene lookup returns CDR1 KGHSH and CDR2 LQKENI. Trimming took 1 base from V and 8 from J, leaving 17 bases between them. Full variable domain (outside the CDR3, taken from reference TRBV18 and TRBJ2-5): NAGVMQNPRHLVRRRGQEARLRCSPMKGHSHVYWYRQLPEEGLKFMVYLQKENIIDESGMPKERFSAEFPKEGPSILRIQQVVRGDSAAYFCASSPLLAAIETQYFGPGTRLLVL.

This sequence joins TRBV30 and TRBJ1-2; TRBD1 aligns across 9 bases. CDR1 and CDR2 from the germline V gene are GTSNPN and SVGIG (reference sequence). Losses at the gene ends were 5 bases for V and 2 bases for J; bases not matched to a gene: 6. The CDR3 has 14 residues. CDR3 sequence (DNA): TGTGCCTGGGCCGGGACAGGGAGGAACTATGGCTACACCTTC. Amino acids: CAWAGTGRNYGYTF.

This chain connects TRBV5-6 to TRBJ1-2; TRBD1 matches at 9 bases. CDR3 length: 18 amino acids. V gave up 3 bases and J gave up 1 base; unmatched junction bases: 13. The germline gives CDR1 SGHDT, CDR2 YYEEEE. CDR3 in DNA: TGTGCCAGCAGCTGGTTTGGGACAGGGCCAAGGGTTAACTATGGCTACACCTTC. Translation gives CASSWFGTGPRVNYGYTF.

V and J are TRBV7-9 and TRBJ2-1, with 13 positions matching TRBD2. The CDR3 length is 17 residues. V was pared by 5 bases and J by 6 bases, with 10 bases of the junction left unmatched. Germline V gives CDR1 SEHNR, CDR2 FQNEAQ (reference sequence). CDR3 nucleotide sequence: TGTGCCAGCAGCCGAACTAGCGGGGGGGCCTTTTCCAATGAGCAGTTCTTC. Protein product: CASSRTSGGAFSNEQFF. Based on the CDR3 plus reference TRBV7-9 and TRBJ2-1, the full variable domain is DTGVSQNPRHKITKRGQNVTFRCDPISEHNRLYWYRQTLGQGPEFLTYFQNEAQLEKSRLLSDRFSAERPKGSFSTLEIQRTEQGDSAMYLCASSRTSGGAFSNEQFFGPGTRLTVL.

The chain carries TRBV5-1 and TRBJ2-7, with TRBD1 matching 7 bases. V shed 2 bases, J shed 3 bases, and the junction held 5 bases outside the gene matches. CDR3 length equals 14 residues. Germline-derived CDR1 and CDR2 are SGHRS and YFSETQ. The CDR3 DNA reads as TGCGCCAGCAGCTTCGCAGGGGGAGACTACGAGCAGTACTTC. Amino acid sequence: CASSFAGGDYEQYF. Using reference TRBV5-1 and TRBJ2-7 for the parts outside the CDR3, the full variable domain is KAGVTQTPRYLIKTRGQQVTLSCSPISGHRSVSWYQQTPGQGLQFLFEYFSETQRNKGNFPGRFSGRQFSNSRSEMNVSTLELGDSALYLCASSFAGGDYEQYFGPGTRLTVT.

A remark on this clone: Other nucleotide sequences from this sample produce the same CDR3. V usage is TRBV5-6 and J usage is TRBJ1-2; maybe TRBD1 (5 bases). Germline V gene lookup returns CDR1 SGHDT and CDR2 YYEEEE. With 0 bases removed from V and 2 bases from J, the gap between germline ends came to 5 bases. CDR3 length: 13 amino acids. This CDR3 reads CASSLGQNYGYTF. CDR3 DNA sequence: TGTGCCAGCAGCTTGGGACAGAACTATGGCTACACCTTC. The whole variable domain, remainder taken from reference TRBV5-6 and TRBJ1-2, is DAGVTQSPTHLIKTRGQQVTLRCSPKSGHDTVSWYQQALGQGPQFIFQYYEEEERQRGNFPDRFSGHQFPNYSSELNVNALLLGDSALYLCASSLGQNYGYTFGSGTRLTVV.

The chain uses TRBV28 and TRBJ2-7, with a weak D call TRBD2 (6 bases). The CDR3 totals 14 residues. Trimming removed 3 bases from V and 2 bases from J, with 11 bases in between. Per the germline V gene, CDR1 is MDHEN and CDR2 is SYDVKM. The CDR3 DNA is TGTGCCAGCAGTTTCTTTAGCGGAACCTACGAGCAGTACTTC. Its protein is CASSFFSGTYEQYF.

V is TRBV7-9 and J is TRBJ2-3, with TRBD2 as a possible D gene (6 bases). V was trimmed by 1 base and J by 6 bases, leaving 14 bases between them. The CDR3 covers 15 residues. Germline loops: CDR1 SEHNR, CDR2 FQNEAQ (reference sequence). The CDR3 loop is CASSLVGLKKDTQYF. DNA of the CDR3: TGTGCCAGCAGCTTAGTGGGACTGAAGAAGGATACGCAGTATTTT.

The J gene is TRBJ1-2, the V gene TRBV5-6; 7 nucleotides agree with TRBD1. V trimming: 1 base; J trimming: 0 bases; junction bases outside the gene matches: 6. CDR1 SGHDT and CDR2 YYEEEE come from the germline V gene. The CDR3 has 16 residues. Here the CDR3 reads CASSLLGQEANYGYTF. The DNA of the CDR3 is TGTGCCAGCAGCTTGTTAGGACAGGAGGCTAACTATGGCTACACCTTC.

This clone has at least ten counts. The V call is TRBV6-5, the J call TRBJ1-2, with D possibly being TRBD1 (5 bases). Germline values: CDR1 MNHEY, CDR2 SVGAGI. Trimming took 1 base from V and 4 from J, leaving 13 bases between them. There are 15 residues in the CDR3. The CDR3 loop is CASSYLAGGIYGYTF. The CDR3 DNA reads TGTGCCAGCAGTTACTTGGCCGGGGGGATCTATGGCTACACCTTC.

As concerns this clone: One end of the junction varies from germline; a read error may be responsible. J is TRBJ1-5 and V is TRBV7-7, with a possible D match to TRBD1 (6 bases). The CDR3 is 13 amino acids. Germline V gene sequence: CDR1 SSHAT, CDR2 FNYEAQ (reference sequence). CDR3 in amino acids: CASSRTVNQPQHF. CDR3 nucleotides: TGTGCTAGCAGCCGGACAGTCAATCAGCCCCAGCATTTT.

This clone was seen a single time. The rearrangement links TRBV7-6 to TRBJ2-3, with a possible D match to TRBD2 (6 bases). The CDR3 has 16 amino acids. CDR1 and CDR2 (germline): SGHVS, FNYEAQ. Trimming pared 4 bases from V and 0 bases from J, leaving 14 bases between. The CDR3 region is CASSYKGGASTDTQYF. The CDR3 nucleotides are TGTGCCAGCAGCTACAAGGGCGGGGCCAGCACAGATACGCAGTATTTT.

The gene calls are TRBV5-4 and TRBJ1-2; 8 bases line up with TRBD1. The germline CDR1 and CDR2 sequences are SGHNT and YYREEE (reference sequence). CDR3 length equals 15 residues. Trimming at V came to 0 bases and at J to 4 bases, leaving 5 bases not matched to a gene. In DNA form, the CDR3 reads TGTGCCAGCAGCTTGGCGGACAGGGAAGGCTATGGCTACACCTTC. Translating it yields CASSLADREGYGYTF.

V and J are TRBV18 and TRBJ1-1; 7 positions match TRBD1. V shed 2 bases, J shed 0 bases, and the junction held 3 bases outside the gene matches. The CDR3 runs 15 residues. Germline CDR1 KGHSH, CDR2 LQKENI. The CDR3 loop is CASSPLTGMNTEAFF. The CDR3 bases are TGTGCCAGCTCACCATTGACAGGGATGAACACTGAAGCTTTCTTT.